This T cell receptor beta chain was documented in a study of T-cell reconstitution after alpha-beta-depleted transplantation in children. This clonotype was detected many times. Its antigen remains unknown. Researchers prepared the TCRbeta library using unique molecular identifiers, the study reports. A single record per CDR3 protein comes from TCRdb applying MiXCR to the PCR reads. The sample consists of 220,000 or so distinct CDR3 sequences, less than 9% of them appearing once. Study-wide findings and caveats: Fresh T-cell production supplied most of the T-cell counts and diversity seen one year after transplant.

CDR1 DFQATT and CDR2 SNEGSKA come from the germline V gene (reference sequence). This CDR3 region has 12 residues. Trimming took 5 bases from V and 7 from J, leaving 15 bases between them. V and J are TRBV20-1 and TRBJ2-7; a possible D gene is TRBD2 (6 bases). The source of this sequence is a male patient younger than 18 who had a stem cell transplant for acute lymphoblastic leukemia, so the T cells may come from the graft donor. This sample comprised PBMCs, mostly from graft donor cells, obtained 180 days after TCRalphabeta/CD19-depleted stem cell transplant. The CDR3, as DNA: TGCAGTGCTCCTAGGACGGGGGTGGAGCAGTACTTC. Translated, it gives CSAPRTGVEQYF.